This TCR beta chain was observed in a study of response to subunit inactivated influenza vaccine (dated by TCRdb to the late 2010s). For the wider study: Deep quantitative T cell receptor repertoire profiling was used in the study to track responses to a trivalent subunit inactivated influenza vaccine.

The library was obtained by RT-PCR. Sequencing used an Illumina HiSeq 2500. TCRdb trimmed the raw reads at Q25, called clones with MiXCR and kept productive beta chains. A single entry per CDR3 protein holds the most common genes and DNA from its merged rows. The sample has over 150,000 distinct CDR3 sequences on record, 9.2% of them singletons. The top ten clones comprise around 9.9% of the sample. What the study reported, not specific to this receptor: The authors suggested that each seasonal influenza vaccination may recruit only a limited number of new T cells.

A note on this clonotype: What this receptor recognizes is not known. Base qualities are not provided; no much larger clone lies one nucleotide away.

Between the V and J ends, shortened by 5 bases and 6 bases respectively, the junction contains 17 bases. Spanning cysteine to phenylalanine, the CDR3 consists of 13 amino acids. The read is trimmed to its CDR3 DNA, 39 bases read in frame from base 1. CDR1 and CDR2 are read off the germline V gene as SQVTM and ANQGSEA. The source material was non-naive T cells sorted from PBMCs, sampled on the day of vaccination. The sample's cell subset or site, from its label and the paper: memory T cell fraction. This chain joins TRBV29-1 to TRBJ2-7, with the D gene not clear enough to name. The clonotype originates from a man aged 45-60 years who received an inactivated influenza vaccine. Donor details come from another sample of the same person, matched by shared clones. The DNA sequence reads TGCAGCGTTTTCAGTGGACGATTTGGCGAGCAGTACTTC. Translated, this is CSVFSGRFGEQYF.